The 31 T cell receptor beta chains listed next were all sequenced from one sample in a study of metastatic and nonmetastatic thyroid tumors. Thyroid surgery took place with no prior treatment in any patient. TCRdb re-called the PCR reads through MiXCR. Among about 92,000 clones listed, more than 13% were seen once. Input material: blood. The source of these receptors is a female donor with papillary thyroid cancer or a benign thyroid nodule (not recorded which). Some clones in this sample may be carry-over from other donors' samples.

This clone was seen at least ten times. This chain links TRBV20-1 with TRBJ1-6, with D possibly TRBD1 on 5 matching bases. Trimming shortened V by 3 bases and J by 10 bases, and 22 bases separated the two germline ends. The CDR3 is 16 residues long. The germline gives CDR1 DFQATT, CDR2 SNEGSKA (reference sequence). Written as DNA, the CDR3 is TGCAGTGCTAGGGACCCGGAGTCAGGGAAGCAGTCACCCCTCCACTTT. Amino acids: CSARDPESGKQSPLHF.

In its sample, this clone was seen a few times. A much larger clone differs from this one at a single base, so this may be a read error. V usage is TRBV3-1 and J usage is TRBJ2-5; D is undetermined. The CDR3 covers 14 residues. Trimming cost V 4 bases and J 4 bases, with 13 bases left between them. From germline, CDR1 is LGHDT and CDR2 YNNKEL (reference sequence). In DNA, the CDR3 is TGTGCCAGCAGCCCCTGGAGTAATCGAGAGACCCAGTACTTC. As protein: CASSPWSNRETQYF.

Turning to this clone: This may be a read error: a much more frequent sequence differs by one nucleotide. The sample contains more than one DNA sequence encoding this CDR3. This chain uses TRBV20-1 with TRBJ2-4; D unclear. The CDR3 consists of 13 residues. Per the germline V gene, CDR1 is DFQATT and CDR2 is SNEGSKA (reference sequence). DNA of the CDR3: TGCAGTCGTAACCGGGTCGATCAAAACATTCAATACTTC. The encoded protein is CSRNRVDQNIQYF.

This clone was counted many times. This same CDR3 is encoded by further DNA sequences in the sample. The CDR3 region is CASSLGGTGYGYTF. CDR3 nucleotides: TGTGCCAGCAGTTTAGGCGGGACGGGCTATGGCTACACCTTC. V and J are TRBV28 and TRBJ1-2; possibly TRBD1 for D (5 bases). The germline gives CDR1 MDHEN, CDR2 SYDVKM. Trimming took off 2 bases at V and 4 bases at J, with 11 bases between the two ends. The CDR3 consists of 14 residues.

This clone was seen ten or more times. The chain recombines TRBV5-1 with TRBJ2-5; 9 nucleotides align to TRBD1. The trim removed 2 bases at V and 2 bases at J, leaving 1 base unmatched. CDR1 and CDR2 (germline): SGHRS, YFSETQ. The CDR3 contains 14 residues. The CDR3 DNA sequence: TGCGCCAGCAGCTTAGGACAGGGGCAAGAGACCCAGTACTTC. The encoded protein is CASSLGQGQETQYF.

In this sample, this clone turned up many times. This chain joins TRBV28 and TRBJ2-7; TRBD1 matches at 9 bases. J gave up 3 bases and V 6 bases, and 9 bases lay outside the gene matches. The CDR3 has 15 residues. Per germline, CDR1 MDHEN and CDR2 SYDVKM. In DNA form, the CDR3 reads TGTGCCAGCAGCTCAAAACAGGGGGCCCTCTACGAGCAGTACTTC. Its protein is CASSSKQGALYEQYF.

Many counts were recorded for this clone. The genes are TRBV3-1 and TRBJ2-7; D perhaps matches TRBD2 (5 bases). Trimming pared 4 bases from V and 4 bases from J, leaving 17 bases between. CDR3 length: 15 amino acids. Germline loops: CDR1 LGHDT, CDR2 YNNKEL (reference sequence). The CDR3 DNA reads TGTGCCAGCAGCCCCCTGCGGCGGGTATCATACGAGCAGTACTTC. It translates to CASSPLRRVSYEQYF.

This clone was observed a few times. With a much larger clone just one base away, this may be a read error. CDR3: CVSLRQGAAETQYF. The CDR3 DNA reads TGTGTCTCACTCCGACAGGGGGCAGCGGAGACCCAGTACTTC. The chain carries TRBV28 and TRBJ2-5; TRBD1 aligns across 10 bases. Germline CDR1 is MDHEN and CDR2 is SYDVKM. CDR3 length equals 14 residues.

The chain carries TRBV6-2 or TRBV6-3 and TRBJ2-5; 7 bases are shared with TRBD2. CDR3 size: 16 residues. CDR1 and CDR2 from the germline V gene are MNHEY and SVGEGT. The J segment lost 5 bases and the V segment lost 0 bases, leaving 9 bases of the junction unmatched. The CDR3 coding sequence is TGTGCCAGCAGTTACTCGATACTAGCGTGGACGGAGACCCAGTACTTC. Protein product: CASSYSILAWTETQYF.

In its sample, this clone was seen many times. This may arise from a read error, as a much more abundant clone is one base away. The chain has TRBV27 and TRBJ2-2, with D perhaps TRBD1 (6 bases). The CDR3 spans 16 residues. The germline CDR1 and CDR2 sequences are MNHEY and SMNVEV (reference sequence). The CDR3 nucleotides are TGTACCAGCAGTTTAGAGTCGGGACAGAACACCGGGGAGCTGTTTTTT. It translates to CTSSLESGQNTGELFF.

This clone has a count of ten or more. Other DNA sequences of this sample code for an identical CDR3. The chain employs TRBV7-2 and TRBJ1-6; D is possibly TRBD1 (5 bases). The CDR3 is made up of 12 amino acids. Germline V gene data show CDR1 as SGHTA and CDR2 as FQGNSA. Trimming shortened V by 8 bases and J by 8 bases, and 10 bases separated the two germline ends. The CDR3 coding sequence is TGTGCCAGCCGGGGGGGGGATTCACCCCTCCACTTT. Translated: CASRGGDSPLHF.

There are many counts of this clone. The CDR3 nucleotides read TGTGCCTGGAGTGCGGACAGGAACAATGAAAAACTGTTTTTT. The encoded protein is CAWSADRNNEKLFF. This chain uses TRBV30 with TRBJ1-4; TRBD1 aligns across 7 bases. CDR3 length: 14 residues. With V trimmed by 1 base and J by 5 bases, 4 bases remained unmatched. In germline, CDR1 is GTSNPN, CDR2 SVGIG (reference sequence).

Remarks on this clone: This could be a read error, since a much larger clone is one nucleotide away. Within the sample, other DNA sequences also encode this same CDR3. The chain has TRBV20-1 and TRBJ2-1, with 7 bases lining up with TRBD2. After removal of 3 bases from V and 12 bases from J, the junction contained 11 bases not matched to a gene. The CDR3 loop spans 13 amino acids. CDR1 DFQATT and CDR2 SNEGSKA come from the germline V gene (reference sequence). In DNA, the CDR3 is TGCAGTGCTAGTACGGGGGGACCCACCTGGCAGTTCTTC. It translates to CSASTGGPTWQFF.

In this sample, this clone turned up many times. The chain recombines TRBV6-1 with TRBJ1-4, with D possibly being TRBD1 (6 bases). Per germline, CDR1 MNHNS and CDR2 SASEGT. The CDR3 loop spans 15 amino acids. V gave up 5 bases and J gave up 8 bases, with 18 bases separating them. The CDR3, as DNA: TGTGCCAGCAGTTCCCGGCAGGGGAAGGACGAAAAACTGTTTTTT. Protein: CASSSRQGKDEKLFF.

This clone was detected ten times or more. CDR3 DNA sequence: TGTGCCAGCAGCGAGGGGCCGGGACTAGCGGGGGGTAAGGCAGATACGCAGTATTTT. Translating it yields CASSEGPGLAGGKADTQYF. The chain recombines TRBV9 with TRBJ2-3; 15 bases fit TRBD2. J was trimmed by 4 bases and V by 3 bases; bases with no gene match: 12. The length of the CDR3 is 19 residues. The V gene's germline CDR1 is SGDLS and CDR2 YYNGEE.

In this sample, this clone turned up many times. The sample contains more than one DNA sequence encoding this CDR3. The J gene is TRBJ2-3, the V gene TRBV18; no reliable D call. The V gene lost 3 bases and the J gene lost 4 bases, with 17 bases spanning the gap. From germline, CDR1 is KGHSH and CDR2 LQKENI. The CDR3 runs 16 residues. CDR3: CASSPMIGQTADTQYF. DNA for the CDR3: TGTGCCAGCTCACCGATGATCGGTCAAACGGCAGATACGCAGTATTTT.

This clone showed up many times. The chain links TRBV4-2 to TRBJ1-1; D gene ambiguous. Between the trimmed V and J ends, which lost 0 bases and 3 bases, there was a span of 14 bases. The length of the CDR3 is 16 residues. Germline V CDR1 and CDR2: LGHNA, YNFKEQ. The CDR3 region has the DNA TGTGCCAGCAGCCAAGATGCGCGGCAGGCTTACACTGAAGCTTTCTTT. Translating it yields CASSQDARQAYTEAFF.

The CDR3 is CASSFDRGVGTRELFF. In DNA, the CDR3 is TGTGCCAGCAGCTTCGACAGGGGGGTGGGCACAAGGGAGCTGTTTTTT. The genes are TRBV28 and TRBJ2-2, with 9 positions matching TRBD1. The V gene's germline CDR1 is MDHEN and CDR2 SYDVKM. Trimming took 6 bases from V and 9 from J; bases not matched to a gene: 14. The CDR3 sequence is 16 residues long.

This clone appeared many times. This chain links TRBV6-1 with TRBJ1-5, with D possibly matching TRBD1 (5 bases). V lost 2 bases and J 6 bases, leaving 11 bases between the germline ends. The CDR3 is 14 residues long. Germline V gene lookup returns CDR1 MNHNS and CDR2 SASEGT. The CDR3 DNA sequence: TGTGCCAGCAGTGAACAGGGTGGCATTCAGCCCCAGCATTTT. Its translation: CASSEQGGIQPQHF.

This clone has at least ten counts. The CDR3 loop reads CSARDKGTDYGYTF. The CDR3 region has the DNA TGCAGTGCTAGAGATAAGGGGACGGACTATGGCTACACCTTC. This chain uses TRBV20-1 with TRBJ1-2, with D perhaps matching TRBD1 (5 bases). The CDR3 has 14 residues. V was clipped by 0 bases and J by 3 bases, with 11 bases between them. Per the germline V gene, CDR1 is DFQATT and CDR2 is SNEGSKA (reference sequence).

This clone was picked up many times. The chain carries TRBV11-2 and TRBJ1-1, with D uncertain. V gave up 1 base and J gave up 7 bases, with 10 bases separating them. The length of the CDR3 is 13 residues. Germline loops: CDR1 SGHAT, CDR2 FQNNGV. As DNA, the CDR3 is TGTGCCAGCAGCTTAGGCGTGTTATATGAAGCTTTCTTT. Translating gives CASSLGVLYEAFF.

Points on this clone: A read error may explain this, as a much larger clone is one base away. This sequence joins TRBV5-6 and TRBJ2-5, with TRBD2 as a possible D gene (6 bases). V lost 4 bases and J lost 5, with 21 bases in between. Germline assignment: CDR1 SGHDT and CDR2 YYEEEE. This CDR3 region has 16 residues. The CDR3 protein is CASSLASGWPGETQYF. The CDR3 DNA follows: TGTGCCAGCAGCCTGGCCAGCGGGTGGCCGGGGGAGACCCAGTACTTC. Complete variable domain (other parts from reference TRBV5-6 and TRBJ2-5): DAGVTQSPTHLIKTRGQQVTLRCSPKSGHDTVSWYQQALGQGPQFIFQYYEEEERQRGNFPDRFSGHQFPNYSSELNVNALLLGDSALYLCASSLASGWPGETQYFGPGTRLLVL.

This clone has at least ten counts. V and J are TRBV2 and TRBJ1-6; D unclear. V was cut by 3 bases and J by 9 bases, with 15 bases left in between. CDR3 length: 15 amino acids. Germline CDR1 is SNHLY and CDR2 is FYNNEI. The chain's CDR3 is CASSEEDRFGSPLHF. Here the CDR3 DNA reads TGTGCCAGCAGTGAGGAGGACCGGTTTGGTTCACCCCTCCACTTT.

This clone was observed a few times. A much larger clone lies a single base off, so this may be a read error. The chain joins TRBV3-1 to TRBJ2-3; 8 bases align to TRBD1. The CDR3 has 14 amino acids. The V gene's germline CDR1 is LGHDT and CDR2 YNNKEL (reference sequence). J lost 2 bases, V lost 10 bases, and 8 bases had no gene match. The CDR3 loop is CAISDRGPTDTQYF. CDR3 coding DNA: TGTGCCATCAGTGACAGGGGACCCACAGATACGCAGTATTTT.

This clone was detected ten times or more. This chain joins TRBV5-6 and TRBJ2-7; 9 nucleotides align to TRBD1. This CDR3 comprises 16 residues. The V gene end was trimmed by 0 bases and the J gene end by 3 bases; junction bases not matched to a gene: 7. Germline CDR1 SGHDT, CDR2 YYEEEE. CDR3 coding DNA: TGTGCCAGCAGCTTGGGTGGACAGGGGCTAAACTACGAGCAGTACTTC. It codes for CASSLGGQGLNYEQYF. The variable domain in full, completed from reference TRBV5-6 and TRBJ2-7, reads DAGVTQSPTHLIKTRGQQVTLRCSPKSGHDTVSWYQQALGQGPQFIFQYYEEEERQRGNFPDRFSGHQFPNYSSELNVNALLLGDSALYLCASSLGGQGLNYEQYFGPGTRLTVT.

The J gene is TRBJ1-5, the V gene TRBV30, with a possible D match to TRBD1 (5 bases). V gave up 5 bases and J gave up 10 bases, with 24 bases separating them. Germline V gene lookup returns CDR1 GTSNPN and CDR2 SVGIG (reference sequence). CDR3 length equals 15 residues. The CDR3 nucleotides read TGTGCCTGGGCCCCGGGGGGAGGGTGCTCTCATCCCCAGCATTTT. Its translation: CAWAPGGGCSHPQHF.

This clone was recorded at least ten times. The chain combines TRBV19 with TRBJ1-6; D may be TRBD1 (5 bases). The CDR3 consists of 14 residues. Germline CDR1 LNHDA, CDR2 SQIVND (reference sequence). Trimming took off 6 bases at V and 11 bases at J, with 17 bases between the two ends. The CDR3 here is CASREVRVVAPLHF. CDR3 coding DNA: TGTGCCAGTAGGGAGGTCAGGGTTGTCGCACCCCTCCACTTT.

A few counts support this clone. The chain has TRBV13 and TRBJ1-1, with a possible D match to TRBD1 (5 bases). Between the trimmed V and J ends, which lost 4 bases and 3 bases, there was a span of 12 bases. Germline V gene sequence: CDR1 PRHDT, CDR2 FYEKMQ (reference sequence). The CDR3 contains 14 residues. The CDR3 spells CASSSQGDDTEAFF. Here the CDR3 DNA reads TGTGCCAGCAGCTCCCAGGGAGATGACACTGAAGCTTTCTTT.

The J gene is TRBJ1-2, the V gene TRBV6-1; 12 bases map to TRBD1. V dropped 5 bases and J dropped 6; count of bases not matched to a gene: 1. There are 13 residues in the CDR3. Germline assignment: CDR1 MNHNS and CDR2 SASEGT. Here the CDR3 reads CASSRDRGHGYTF. The CDR3 DNA follows: TGTGCCAGCAGTCGGGACAGGGGGCATGGCTACACCTTC.

This clone has a count of ten or more. The genes are TRBV6-1 and TRBJ1-2, with a weak D call TRBD1 (5 bases). Germline loops: CDR1 MNHNS, CDR2 SASEGT. This CDR3 comprises 14 residues. V shed 7 bases and J shed 6 bases, with 18 bases lying between them. This CDR3 is CASKNEGRPDGYTF. CDR3 nucleotides: TGTGCCAGCAAGAACGAGGGGAGGCCCGATGGCTACACCTTC.

This clone was seen at least ten times. The CDR3 reads CASSYADEPGQGVAHTF. The CDR3 coding sequence is TGTGCCAGCAGTTACGCAGATGAACCGGGACAGGGCGTTGCTCACACCTTC. The rearrangement uses TRBV6-5 and TRBJ1-2; 9 bases fit TRBD1. There are 17 residues in the CDR3. Germline V gives CDR1 MNHEY, CDR2 SVGAGI. Trimming cost V 2 bases and J 12 bases; bases outside gene matches: 19.